The sequence of this TCR beta chain was determined in a study of blood T cells in healthy people across ages (dated by TCRdb to between 2014 and 2016). With regard to the full study: In model experiments, template switching captured about one uniquely barcoded TCR beta cDNA molecule for every two T cells. To track age-related changes in TCR beta repertoire diversity, the study relied on deep sequencing normalized with unique cDNA molecular identifiers. To avoid experimental bias, donors of different ages were distributed randomly across sequencing lanes. Using the same blood draw, the study looked at two additional independent replicas of 1 million unique cDNA reads for two donors, one aged 18 to 30 and the other aged 80 or older. Donors were grouped into four age groups: young (average approximately 15 years), middle-aged (roughly 37), aged (62) and long-lived (approximately 78). Results and caveats for the whole study, not just this receptor: Compared with the aged group, the long-lived group had more naive CD4+ T cells, fewer expanded clones and increased TCR diversity, a pattern suggesting age selection. Bulk unsorted PBMC profiling prevented conclusive comparison of naive and antigen-experienced compartments. As age increased, observed TCR beta diversity per million T cells dropped in a roughly linear way, and a significant reduction was already evident by age 40. Estimates of total diversity based on one million sequenced T cells were regarded as lower bounds and as underestimates. Donor CMV infection status was unknown, potentially confounding age-related changes in expanded clonotypes. Observed TCR beta diversity correlated strongly with the percentage of naive T cells measured by flow cytometry.

With respect to this clonotype: Its antigen remains undetermined. Within one base of it there is no much larger clone, and no base qualities were kept.

Trimming takes 9 bases from V and 2 bases from J, and the germline ends sit 10 bases apart. The CDR3 contains 12 residues, cysteine and phenylalanine counted. The DNA shown is the 36-base CDR3, in frame from base 1. CDR1 and CDR2 are read off the germline V gene (reference sequence) as LNHDA and SQIVND. To prepare the library, 5' RACE was applied. Sequencing took place on an Illumina HiSeq 2500. The second PCR ran for about 7 to 11 cycles and used a J-beta primer mix along with a sample-barcoded 5' primer. A unique molecular identifier was introduced onto each TCR beta cDNA molecule by a template-switch 5' adaptor carrying 12 random nucleotides. At least 2.5 million CDR3-containing paired-end reads were obtained from each sample. The Mint cDNA synthesis kit, primed by a TRBC-specific oligonucleotide, was used to synthesize first-strand cDNA from all RNA. After uracil-DNA glycosylase treatment, a first 18-cycle PCR used universal primers M1SS and BC2_uni_R on all cDNA. On the authors' methods: For normalization, 1 million high-quality reads were randomly selected from each sample, with every read carrying a distinct molecular identifier. Reads with shared molecular identifiers were discarded instead of being binned into consensus sequences. MiTCR, set to a Q25 quality threshold and the strictest error-elimination algorithm, was used for CDR3 identification, clonotype clustering and error correction. A nonparametric unseen species model with Euler transformation was used to estimate a lower bound on total TCR beta diversity. Using fastp at Q25 and MiXCR, TCRdb reprocessed the public reads and kept productive beta chains. Every distinct CDR3 protein forms one entry, paired with its most common genes and DNA. Here the V and J calls rest on TCRdb's processing, not on the authors' analysis. The sample yields some 370,000 distinct CDR3 sequences; about half were counted once. The ten top clones hold 50% to 65% of the sample.

The donors were under 40 Caucasian individuals from Russia, aged roughly 6 to 100 years, who were systemically healthy. Each donor gave around 9.5 milliliters of peripheral blood, collected into EDTA-treated Vacutainer tubes. Ficoll-Paque density-gradient centrifugation was used to isolate PBMCs, with at least 6.5 million per sample. Total RNA, at least 5 micrograms per sample, was extracted from PBMCs with Trizol reagent. The percentages of naive CD45RAhigh/CD27high T cells were determined by flow cytometry on a PBMC aliquot from every donor. Specimen: blood. Recombination connected TRBV19 to TRBJ1-2, with a weak D call of TRBD1 (5 bases match). This clonotype originated in a man in his 60s in good health. The sequenced DNA: TGTGCCAGCTTACAGGCCAACTATGGCTACACCTTC. Translated, this gives CASLQANYGYTF.